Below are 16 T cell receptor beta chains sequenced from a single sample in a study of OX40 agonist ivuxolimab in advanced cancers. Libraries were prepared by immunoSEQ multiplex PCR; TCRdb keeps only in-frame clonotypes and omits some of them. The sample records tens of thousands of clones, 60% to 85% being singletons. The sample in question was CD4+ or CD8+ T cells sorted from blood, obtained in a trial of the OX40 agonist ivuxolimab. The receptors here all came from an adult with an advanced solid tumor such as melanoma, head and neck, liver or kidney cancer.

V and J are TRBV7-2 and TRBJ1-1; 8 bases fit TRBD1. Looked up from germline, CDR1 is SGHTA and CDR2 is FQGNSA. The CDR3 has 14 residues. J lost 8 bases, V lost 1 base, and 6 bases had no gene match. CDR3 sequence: CASSLEVGQAEAFF. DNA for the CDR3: TGTGCCAGCAGCTTAGAGGTGGGACAGGCAGAAGCTTTCTTT. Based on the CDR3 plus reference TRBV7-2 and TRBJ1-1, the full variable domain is GAGVSQSPSNKVTEKGKDVELRCDPISGHTALYWYRQSLGQGLEFLIYFQGNSAPDKSGLPSDRFSAERTGGSVSTLTIQRTQQEDSAVYLCASSLEVGQAEAFFGQGTRLTVV.

The CDR3 region is CASSLGRGNQPQHF. The CDR3 DNA reads as TGTGCCAGCAGCTTGGGTAGGGGGAATCAGCCCCAGCATTTT. The rearrangement joins TRBV7-8 to TRBJ1-5; a possible D gene is TRBD1 (6 bases). CDR1 SGHVS and CDR2 FQNEAQ come from the germline V gene. The CDR3 is made up of 14 amino acids. V lost 3 bases to trimming and J lost 4 bases, with 10 bases between them.

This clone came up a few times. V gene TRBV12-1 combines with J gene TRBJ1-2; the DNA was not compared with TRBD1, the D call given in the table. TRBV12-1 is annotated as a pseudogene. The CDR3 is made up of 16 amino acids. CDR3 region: CASSFTGTGHQYGYTF. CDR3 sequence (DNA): TGTGCCAGCAGCTTTACCGGAACAGGGCACCAGTATGGCTACACCTTC.

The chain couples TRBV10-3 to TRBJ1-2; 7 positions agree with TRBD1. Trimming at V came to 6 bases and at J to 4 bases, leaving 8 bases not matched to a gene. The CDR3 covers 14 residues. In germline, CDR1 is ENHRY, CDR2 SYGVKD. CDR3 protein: CAISGRDSLYGYTF. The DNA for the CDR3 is TGTGCCATCAGCGGGCGGGACAGTCTCTATGGCTACACCTTC.

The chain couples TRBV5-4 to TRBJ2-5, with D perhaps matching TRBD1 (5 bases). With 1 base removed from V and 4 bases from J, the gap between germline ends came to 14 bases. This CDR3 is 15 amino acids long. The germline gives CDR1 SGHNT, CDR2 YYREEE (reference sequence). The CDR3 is CASSLPGNTIETQYF. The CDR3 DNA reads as TGTGCCAGCAGCTTGCCAGGGAACACGATAGAGACCCAGTACTTC.

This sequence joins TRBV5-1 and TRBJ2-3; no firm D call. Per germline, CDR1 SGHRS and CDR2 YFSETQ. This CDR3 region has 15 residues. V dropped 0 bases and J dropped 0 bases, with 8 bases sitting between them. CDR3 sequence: CASSLVAESTDTQYF. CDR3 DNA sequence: TGCGCCAGCAGCTTGGTCGCAGAAAGCACAGATACGCAGTATTTT.

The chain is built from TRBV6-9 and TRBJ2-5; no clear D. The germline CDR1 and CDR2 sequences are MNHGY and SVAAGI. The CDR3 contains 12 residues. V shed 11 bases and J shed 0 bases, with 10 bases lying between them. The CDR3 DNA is TGTGCCCCTCGACACCACCAAGAGACCCAGTACTTC. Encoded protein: CAPRHHQETQYF.

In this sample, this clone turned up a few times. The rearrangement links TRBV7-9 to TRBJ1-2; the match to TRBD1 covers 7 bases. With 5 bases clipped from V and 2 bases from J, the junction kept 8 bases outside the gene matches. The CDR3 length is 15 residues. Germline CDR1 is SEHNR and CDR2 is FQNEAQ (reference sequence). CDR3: CASSQGTATNYGYTF. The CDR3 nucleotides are TGTGCCAGCAGCCAGGGGACAGCTACCAACTATGGCTACACCTTC.

The CDR3 bases are TGTGCCAGCAGTTTATCCGGGACAGGACAGACTGAAGCTTTCTTT. The encoded protein is CASSLSGTGQTEAFF. This chain links TRBV28 with TRBJ1-1, with 8 bases lining up with TRBD1. J gave up 5 bases and V 1 base, and 6 bases lay outside the gene matches. Germline V lookup: CDR1 MDHEN, CDR2 SYDVKM. The CDR3 length is 15 residues.

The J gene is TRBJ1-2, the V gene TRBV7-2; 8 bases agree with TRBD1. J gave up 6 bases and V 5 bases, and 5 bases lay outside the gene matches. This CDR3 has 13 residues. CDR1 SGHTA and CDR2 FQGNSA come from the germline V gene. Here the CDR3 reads CASSPDRVNGYTF. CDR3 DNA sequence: TGTGCCAGCAGCCCGGACAGGGTAAATGGCTACACCTTC.

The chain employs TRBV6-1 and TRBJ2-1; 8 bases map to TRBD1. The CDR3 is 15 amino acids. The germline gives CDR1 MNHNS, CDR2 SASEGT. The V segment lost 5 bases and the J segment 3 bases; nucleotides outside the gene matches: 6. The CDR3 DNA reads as TGTGCCAGCAGTACCGGGACAGGCAGCTACAATGAGCAGTTCTTC. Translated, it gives CASSTGTGSYNEQFF.

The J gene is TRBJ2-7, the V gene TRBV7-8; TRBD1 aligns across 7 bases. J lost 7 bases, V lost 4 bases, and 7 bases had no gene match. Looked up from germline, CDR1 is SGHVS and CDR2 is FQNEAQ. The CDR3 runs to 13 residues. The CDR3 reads CASSSTGVWEQYF. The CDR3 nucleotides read TGTGCCAGCAGCTCAACAGGGGTGTGGGAGCAGTACTTC.

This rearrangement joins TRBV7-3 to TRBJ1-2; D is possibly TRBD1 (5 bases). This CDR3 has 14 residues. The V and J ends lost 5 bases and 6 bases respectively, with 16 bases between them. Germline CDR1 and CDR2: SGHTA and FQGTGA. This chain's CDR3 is CASSHRGGSDGYTF. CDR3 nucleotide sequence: TGTGCCAGCAGCCATCGCGGGGGGAGCGATGGCTACACCTTC.

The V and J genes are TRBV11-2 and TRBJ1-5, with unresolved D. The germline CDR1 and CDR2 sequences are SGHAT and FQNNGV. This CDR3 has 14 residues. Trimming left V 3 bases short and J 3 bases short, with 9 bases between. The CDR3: CASSFSGNNQPQHF. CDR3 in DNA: TGTGCCAGCAGCTTTTCGGGTAACAATCAGCCCCAGCATTTT.

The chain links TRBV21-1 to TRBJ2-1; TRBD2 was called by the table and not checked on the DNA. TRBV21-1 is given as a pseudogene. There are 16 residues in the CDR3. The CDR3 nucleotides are TGTGCCAGCAGCATGTCGGCGGCAACCCGATACAATGAGCAGTTCTTC. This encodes CASSMSAATRYNEQFF.

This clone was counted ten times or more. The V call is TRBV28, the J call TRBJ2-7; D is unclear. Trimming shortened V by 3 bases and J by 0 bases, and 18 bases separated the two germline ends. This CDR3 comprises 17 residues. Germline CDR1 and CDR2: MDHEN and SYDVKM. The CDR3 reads CASSLPRHSSPSYEQYF. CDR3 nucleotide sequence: TGTGCCAGCAGTTTGCCTCGGCACTCCAGCCCCTCCTACGAGCAGTACTTC.